This is a list of T cell receptor beta chains from one sample in a study of T cells in Graves' hyperthyroidism and ophthalmopathy. TCRdb re-analysed the multiplex PCR reads in MiXCR, keeping a single row per CDR3 protein. The sample has around 300,000 distinct CDR3 sequences, around 13% seen once. Sequenced: blood. The receptors come from a woman aged 25 to 39 with Graves' hyperthyroidism. Both conserved end residues are part of each CDR3. Each record gives: clone size, J gene, D gene, V gene, CDR3 DNA, CDR3 protein. D genes are given only for firm matches. Clone size is stated in some rows and not others, as once, few, many or a class when expanded.

few	TRBJ2-7	.	TRBV27	TGTGCCAAGCACAGATACGAGCAGTACTTC	CAKHRYEQYF
few	TRBJ2-5	TRBD2	TRBV7-7	TGTGCTAGCAGCCCCGCCCCCGGGAGGGCCCAGGAGACCCAGTACTTC	CASSPAPGRAQETQYF
.	TRBJ2-1	.	TRBV6-4	TGTGCCAGCAGTGACCAAAACAACAATGAGCAGTTCTTC	CASSDQNNNEQFF
.	TRBJ2-7	TRBD2	TRBV29-1	TGCAGCGTTGGCCTGACTAGCGGGGGACCTCTCGAGCAGTACTTC	CSVGLTSGGPLEQYF
many	TRBJ2-7	.	TRBV12-3/TRBV12-4	TGTGCCAGCAGAGGAAGATACGAGCAGTACTTC	CASRGRYEQYF
many	TRBJ1-5	.	TRBV11-2	TGTGCCAGCAGCGTGGGGCGAAGCAATCAGCCCCAGCATTTT	CASSVGRSNQPQHF
.	TRBJ2-7	.	TRBV27	TGTGCCAGCAGTAGCTCCGCTACTATAACCTACGAGCAGTACTTC	CASSSSATITYEQYF
few	TRBJ1-2	.	TRBV30	TGTGCCTGGAGTAATGCCCCTGGGGAGGGATATGGCTACACCTTC	CAWSNAPGEGYGYTF
many	TRBJ2-5	.	TRBV6-5	TGTGCCAGCAGTTACCCGACCGTCGGAGCGACCCAGTACTTC	CASSYPTVGATQYF
.	TRBJ2-7	.	TRBV20-1	TGCAGTGCTGGTGGGCAGGGGGGGGTGGTCTCAGCACTCAGCACGTACTTC	CSAGGQGGVVSALSTYF
.	TRBJ2-7	.	TRBV5-5	TGTGCCAGCAGCTCAGGGGCGGGCTACGAGCAGTACTTC	CASSSGAGYEQYF
many	TRBJ2-1	.	TRBV3-1	TGTGCCAGCAGCCAGTCCACAGGGACTGAGCAGTTCTTC	CASSQSTGTEQFF
many	TRBJ2-1	.	TRBV6-6	TGTGCCAGCAGTTACGGGGGCACCGATGAGCAGTTCTTC	CASSYGGTDEQFF
.	TRBJ1-5	TRBD1	TRBV12-3/TRBV12-4	TGTGCCAGCAGTTCCCCCGGGACAGGTAATAGCAATCAGCCCCAGCATTTT	CASSSPGTGNSNQPQHF
.	TRBJ1-1	.	TRBV7-3	TGTGCCAGCAGCTTAATGGGACCGACGAACACTGAAGCTTTCTTT	CASSLMGPTNTEAFF
.	TRBJ2-7	TRBD1	TRBV25-1	TGTGCCGTTGTCCGGGACAGGGTCGAGCAGTACTTC	CAVVRDRVEQYF
few	TRBJ2-3	.	TRBV6-5	TGTGCCAGCAGTTACTCCCCCCAACTAGGGTCTACGCAGTATTTT	CASSYSPQLGSTQYF
.	TRBJ2-1	.	TRBV5-4	TGTGCCAGCAGCTTGGGTGGCGGGCGAAACTTAGGGAATGAGCAGTTCTTC	CASSLGGGRNLGNEQFF
many	TRBJ2-7	TRBD1	TRBV6-2/TRBV6-3	TGTGCCAGCAGCCCCATTCAGGACAGGGGATTCCCCTACGAGCAGTACTTC	CASSPIQDRGFPYEQYF
.	TRBJ2-2	.	TRBV3-1	TGTGCCAGCAGCCAAATGGGGATCGGCGGGGAGCTGTTTTTT	CASSQMGIGGELFF
.	TRBJ2-6	TRBD1	TRBV20-1	TGCAGTTCCGGGACAGGGGTGCCTGGGGCCAACGTCCTGACTTTC	CSSGTGVPGANVLTF
many	TRBJ2-7	.	TRBV3-1	TGTGCCAGCAGCCAAGATGCCTTGAGATACGAGCAGTACTTC	CASSQDALRYEQYF
.	TRBJ2-2	.	TRBV7-8	TGTGCCAGCAGCTTAGGGCAGCCGACTCCCACCGGGGAGCTGTTTTTT	CASSLGQPTPTGELFF
many	TRBJ1-2	.	TRBV20-1	TGCAGTGCCCTCTCCTATGGCTACACCTTC	CSALSYGYTF
many	TRBJ2-5	.	TRBV28	TGTGCCAGCAGTTTTCAAGGGGGAGTCGGGGGAGAGACCCAGTACTTC	CASSFQGGVGGETQYF
.	TRBJ2-3	.	TRBV18	TGTGCCAGCTCACCGGAGATGGTGGACAGAGGCACAGATACGCAGTATTTT	CASSPEMVDRGTDTQYF
.	TRBJ1-5	.	TRBV7-2	TGTGCCAGCAGCTTGAGTGTTTTCAGCAATCAGCCCCAGCATTTT	CASSLSVFSNQPQHF
many	TRBJ1-1	TRBD1	TRBV12-3/TRBV12-4	TGTGCCAGCAGTTCCTCGGGGTACGGGACAGCGAACACTGAAGCTTTCTTT	CASSSSGYGTANTEAFF
many	TRBJ2-5	.	TRBV30	TGTGCCTGGAGTGTAGGCCTGCAAGAGACCCAGTACTTC	CAWSVGLQETQYF
few	TRBJ2-3	TRBD2	TRBV12-3/TRBV12-4	TGTGCCAGCAGTTCCCGTGGACTAGCGGGGGGAATGAGAAAATGGGATACGCAGTATTTT	CASSSRGLAGGMRKWDTQYF
few	TRBJ2-7	.	TRBV7-6	TGTGCCAGCAGCTTAGGGCCCTTTCTAGTTATCCCCTCCATCGAGCAGTACTTC	CASSLGPFLVIPSIEQYF
many	TRBJ2-5	.	TRBV12-3/TRBV12-4	TGTGCCAGCAGTTTAGAGGGTCAGGGTGAGGAGACCCAGTACTTC	CASSLEGQGEETQYF
.	TRBJ2-7	TRBD1	TRBV19	TGTGCCAGTAGTCTTTGGGACAGGAGGGAGGAGCAGTACTTC	CASSLWDRREEQYF
many	TRBJ2-5	.	TRBV27	TGTGCCAGCAGTTTATTCCCACCCACAAAGGCAGAGACCCAGTACTTC	CASSLFPPTKAETQYF
few	TRBJ2-2	.	TRBV6-2/TRBV6-3	TGTGCCAGCAGTACTCTGCGCATGGACTCCAACACCGGGGAGCTGTTTTTT	CASSTLRMDSNTGELFF
.	TRBJ1-5	.	TRBV29-1	TGCAGCGTTAGCGAGAACTCCGGACAGCCCCAGCATTTT	CSVSENSGQPQHF
few	TRBJ2-3	TRBD2	TRBV7-6	TGTGCCAGCAGCCCCTTGACTAGCGGGAGGCGCACAGATACGCAGTATTTT	CASSPLTSGRRTDTQYF
many	TRBJ2-3	TRBD1	TRBV27	TGTGCCAGCAGTCTTATCACAGGGGGATTTTCAGATACGCAGTATTTT	CASSLITGGFSDTQYF
many	TRBJ1-5	TRBD1	TRBV2	TGTGCCAGCATTCTAGGACAGGGTCAGAGCAATCAGCCCCAGCATTTT	CASILGQGQSNQPQHF
many	TRBJ2-1	.	TRBV7-8	TGTGCCAGCAGCCCCCGCTGGATCCTGGACAATGAGCAGTTCTTC	CASSPRWILDNEQFF
many	TRBJ2-1	.	TRBV7-8	TGTGCCAGCAGCTTAGTTGGGGGGTCCTACAATGAGCAGTTCTTC	CASSLVGGSYNEQFF
many	TRBJ2-1	.	TRBV28	TGTGCCAGCAGTTTACTGCTACAAGACACTTCTCAAGCCTACAATGAGCAGTTCTTC	CASSLLLQDTSQAYNEQFF
few	TRBJ2-1	.	TRBV4-2	TGTGCCAGCAGCCAATACTATAGCCGGAAGTTCTTC	CASSQYYSRKFF
few	TRBJ2-1	.	TRBV11-2	TGTGCCAGCAGCTTAGTTCGTAGACGGCGCAATGAGCAGTTCTTC	CASSLVRRRRNEQFF
many	TRBJ1-1	.	TRBV7-3	TGTGCCAGCAGCCTAGGCGTCGGCCCGAACACTGAAGCTTTCTTT	CASSLGVGPNTEAFF
many	TRBJ2-5	.	TRBV20-1	TGCAGTGCTCCGAGGACAGAGGAGACCCAGTACTTC	CSAPRTEETQYF
many	TRBJ1-5	.	TRBV2	TGTGCCAGCAGTGATAAGGCAGGGGTACAGCCCCAGCATTTT	CASSDKAGVQPQHF
few	TRBJ2-7	.	TRBV6-1	TGTGCCAGTAGGAACCGCGAGCAGTACTTC	CASRNREQYF
many	TRBJ1-2	.	TRBV3-1	TGTGCCAGCAGCCAAGATCTTTCCCTGCTCCCCTATGGCTACACCTTC	CASSQDLSLLPYGYTF
many	TRBJ2-7	.	TRBV28	TGTGCCAGCAGGCCTCCCGCGGGACTTCTTAGGCTTGAGCAGTACTTC	CASRPPAGLLRLEQYF